This is a list of T cell receptor beta chains from one sample in a study of regulatory T cells in long-lasting Graves disease. From the multiplex PCR reads, TCRdb called clonotypes with MiXCR, one entry per CDR3 protein. This sample has over 450,000 distinct CDR3 sequences, with roughly a fifth found just once. The input for sequencing was peripheral blood mononuclear cells (PBMCs), taken when the disease was refractory, from a patient treated with antithyroid drugs. The origin of the receptors is a female donor with Graves disease. Both conserved end residues are trimmed from each CDR3. A D gene is named only where the DNA matches it firmly. The size field is filled for only some rows; it gives once, few, many or a size class.

abundance: -; v_gene: TRBV7-9; d_gene: TRBD2; len: 15; CDR3aa: ASSLGTSGGYQETQY
abundance: -; v_gene: TRBV14; d_gene: -; len: 12; CDR3aa: ASSQGTRTYEQY
abundance: -; v_gene: TRBV9; d_gene: TRBD1; len: 14; CDR3aa: ASSVGTGFNQETQY
abundance: few; v_gene: TRBV5-6; d_gene: -; len: 11; CDR3aa: ASSFGGSHEQY
abundance: many; v_gene: TRBV28; d_gene: TRBD1; len: 13; CDR3aa: ASSLSGGAAGELF
abundance: few; v_gene: TRBV7-8; d_gene: TRBD1; len: 13; CDR3aa: ASSLFAGGNTKAF
abundance: many; v_gene: TRBV13; d_gene: TRBD2; len: 13; CDR3aa: ASRHLAGESNEQF
abundance: many; v_gene: TRBV14; d_gene: -; len: 11; CDR3aa: ASSPGTVWGYT
abundance: -; v_gene: TRBV2; d_gene: -; len: 13; CDR3aa: ASSEGRGGYNEQF
abundance: many; v_gene: TRBV7-2; d_gene: -; len: 13; CDR3aa: ASSFHGSGAFEQY
abundance: many; v_gene: TRBV30; d_gene: -; len: 12; CDR3aa: AWSSGLLQETQY
abundance: many; v_gene: TRBV6-1; d_gene: -; len: 11; CDR3aa: ASSASPQETQY
abundance: few; v_gene: TRBV6-2/TRBV6-3; d_gene: TRBD1; len: 12; CDR3aa: ASSYPTGGETQY
abundance: many; v_gene: TRBV7-2; d_gene: -; len: 14; CDR3aa: ASSLSSGAENSPLH
abundance: many; v_gene: TRBV28; d_gene: TRBD1; len: 13; CDR3aa: ASSIAGTGGTEAF
abundance: few; v_gene: TRBV7-2; d_gene: -; len: 13; CDR3aa: ASSLVPGAGTEAF
abundance: many; v_gene: TRBV7-9; d_gene: TRBD2; len: 13; CDR3aa: ASSGTSGITYEQY
abundance: many; v_gene: TRBV7-8; d_gene: TRBD1; len: 13; CDR3aa: ASSLRRGRGETQY
abundance: -; v_gene: TRBV2; d_gene: -; len: 13; CDR3aa: ASSAWAGDYDTQY
abundance: -; v_gene: TRBV7-8; d_gene: -; len: 16; CDR3aa: ASSLVAPDRYYNSPLH
abundance: -; v_gene: TRBV28; d_gene: TRBD2; len: 13; CDR3aa: ASSLVLAGSNEQF
abundance: many; v_gene: TRBV12-3/TRBV12-4; d_gene: -; len: 11; CDR3aa: ASSPGRPYGYT
abundance: -; v_gene: TRBV12-3/TRBV12-4; d_gene: TRBD1; len: 15; CDR3aa: ASSPMDNRGWGNEQF
abundance: many; v_gene: TRBV24-1; d_gene: TRBD1; len: 13; CDR3aa: ATSDPTGKGETQY
abundance: many; v_gene: TRBV19; d_gene: -; len: 11; CDR3aa: ASTPGTAYGYT
abundance: few; v_gene: TRBV6-2/TRBV6-3; d_gene: -; len: 11; CDR3aa: ASSYSKSEPQH
abundance: many; v_gene: TRBV20-1; d_gene: -; len: 12; CDR3aa: SASWGRLNQPQH
abundance: many; v_gene: TRBV6-1; d_gene: -; len: 9; CDR3aa: ASQLNYGYT
abundance: few; v_gene: TRBV7-6; d_gene: TRBD1; len: 15; CDR3aa: ASSLRRGQARTPEAF
abundance: few; v_gene: TRBV10-3; d_gene: -; len: 13; CDR3aa: AISESSRPKETQY
abundance: few; v_gene: TRBV18; d_gene: -; len: 9; CDR3aa: ASSPETGYT